Shown below are 24 T cell receptor beta chains from a single sample sequenced in a study of PD-1 blockade in mismatch repair-deficient tumors. Assay used: immunoSEQ multiplex PCR; TCRdb lists only in-frame clones, some missing. The sample yields around 120,000 clones, 88% seen once. The source material was peripheral blood, sampled 70 to 73 weeks after starting pembrolizumab. Source of these receptors: an adult with mismatch repair-deficient cancer.

V is TRBV19 and J is TRBJ2-1, with 9 bases fitting TRBD2. From germline, CDR1 is LNHDA and CDR2 SQIVND (reference sequence). CDR3 length: 15 amino acids. Losses at the gene ends were 10 bases for V and 5 bases for J; bases not matched to a gene: 12. CDR3 sequence reads: CATSSRTSENNEQFF. The DNA for the CDR3 is TGTGCCACCTCTTCTCGGACTAGCGAGAACAATGAGCAGTTCTTC. The full variable domain, in which reference TRBV19 and TRBJ2-1 provide the parts outside the CDR3, is DGGITQSPKYLFRKEGQNVTLSCEQNLNHDAMYWYRQDPGQGLRLIYYSQIVNDFQKGDIAEGYSVSREKKESFPLTVTSAQKNPTAFYLCATSSRTSENNEQFFGPGTRLTVL.

The chain recombines TRBV5-6 with TRBJ2-3; the match to TRBD2 covers 11 bases. The CDR3 contains 16 residues. The trim removed 2 bases at V and 2 bases at J, leaving 4 bases unmatched. Germline V gene lookup returns CDR1 SGHDT and CDR2 YYEEEE. The CDR3 DNA sequence: TGTGCCAGCAGCTTCCTGACTAGCGGGAACACAGATACGCAGTATTTT. Its protein product is CASSFLTSGNTDTQYF.

This clone has just a few counts. V and J are TRBV20-1 and TRBJ1-5; TRBD1 is a possible D gene (5 bases). Germline CDR1 reads DFQATT; CDR2 reads SNEGSKA (reference sequence). V was clipped by 6 bases and J by 11 bases, with 14 bases between them. The CDR3 contains 11 residues. The CDR3 sequence is CSATTANSQHF. The CDR3 DNA sequence: TGCAGTGCCACGACAGCCAATTCCCAGCATTTT.

This clone was seen a few times. V gene TRBV4-2 combines with J gene TRBJ2-7; TRBD1 agrees at 8 bases. The length of the CDR3 is 16 residues. CDR1 and CDR2 (germline): LGHNA, YNFKEQ. The V and J ends lost 0 bases and 0 bases, in that order; junction bases with no gene match: 4. The CDR3 DNA reads TGTGCCAGCAGCCAAGAGTCGACAGGGGCCTCCTACGAGCAGTACTTC. Translated: CASSQESTGASYEQYF.

The chain uses TRBV29-1 and TRBJ1-2, with D possibly matching TRBD1 (5 bases). Trimming pared 7 bases from V and 5 bases from J, leaving 11 bases between. This CDR3 is 11 amino acids long. Looked up from germline, CDR1 is SQVTM and CDR2 is ANQGSEA. The CDR3 here is CSGRQGYGYTF. CDR3 DNA: TGCAGCGGTAGGCAGGGATATGGCTACACCTTC. The full variable domain, in which reference TRBV29-1 and TRBJ1-2 provide the parts outside the CDR3, is SAVISQKPSRDICQRGTSLTIQCQVDSQVTMMFWYRQQPGQSLTLIATANQGSEATYESGFVIDKFPISRPNLTFSTLTVSNMSPEDSSIYLCSGRQGYGYTFGSGTRLTVV.

CDR3 in amino acids: CASSEVGGFPEAFF. The CDR3 coding sequence is TGTGCCAGCAGTGAAGTGGGGGGGTTCCCCGAAGCTTTCTTT. V and J are TRBV6-1 and TRBJ1-1, with TRBD1 as a possible D gene (5 bases). This CDR3 comprises 14 residues. V was clipped by 1 base and J by 8 bases, with 14 bases between them. CDR1 is MNHNS and CDR2 is SASEGT in the germline V gene.

J is TRBJ2-5 and V is TRBV7-9; D ambiguous. With 1 base removed from V and 1 base from J, the gap between germline ends came to 13 bases. Germline-derived CDR1 and CDR2 are SEHNR and FQNEAQ (reference sequence). The CDR3 runs to 16 residues. CDR3 DNA sequence: TGTGCCAGCAGCTTAGGTCAGGCAGTCTTCCAAGAGACCCAGTACTTC. Its translation is CASSLGQAVFQETQYF.

In DNA form, the CDR3 reads TGTGCCAGCAGCCGGGGACAGGGTCTTCGGGAGACCCAGTACTTC. Translated: CASSRGQGLRETQYF. V and J are TRBV6-5 and TRBJ2-5, with 9 positions matching TRBD1. J lost 5 bases, V lost 6 bases, and 10 bases had no gene match. Germline V lookup: CDR1 MNHEY, CDR2 SVGAGI. The CDR3 loop spans 15 amino acids.

The chain combines TRBV5-1 with TRBJ2-2; D not certain. V shed 0 bases and J shed 4 bases, with 7 bases lying between them. The CDR3 totals 14 residues. Per the germline V gene, CDR1 is SGHRS and CDR2 is YFSETQ. CDR3 sequence: CASSLERFTGELFF. The CDR3 DNA follows: TGCGCCAGCAGCTTGGAGCGATTCACCGGGGAGCTGTTTTTT.

The chain couples TRBV4-2 to TRBJ2-5, with D hard to call. Germline assignment: CDR1 LGHNA and CDR2 YNFKEQ. The CDR3 consists of 13 residues. Between the trimmed V and J ends, which lost 1 base and 1 base, there was a span of 4 bases. Here the CDR3 reads CASSQATQETQYF. The DNA of the CDR3 is TGTGCCAGCAGCCAAGCTACCCAAGAGACCCAGTACTTC.

For the CDR3, the DNA is TGTGCCAGCAGCTTAGAGCCACAGGGGGGAGGCACCGGGGAGCTGTTTTTT. Its protein product is CASSLEPQGGGTGELFF. The chain couples TRBV7-6 to TRBJ2-2, with 8 bases lining up with TRBD1. The CDR3 consists of 17 residues. With 1 base clipped from V and 4 bases from J, the junction kept 8 bases outside the gene matches. Germline lookup yields CDR1 SGHVS and CDR2 FNYEAQ.

The chain combines TRBV9 with TRBJ2-7; weak D call: TRBD2 (5 bases). The ends were cut back, 0 bases at V and 2 bases at J, with 12 bases in the middle. CDR1 is SGDLS and CDR2 is YYNGEE in the germline V gene. The CDR3 consists of 15 residues. The CDR3 coding sequence is TGTGCCAGCAGCGTAGAGGCTACTAGTACCTACGAGCAGTACTTC. Translated, it gives CASSVEATSTYEQYF.

The chain links TRBV27 to TRBJ1-1, with TRBD1 matching over 8 bases. The trim removed 3 bases at V and 7 bases at J, leaving 13 bases unmatched. The CDR3 is 16 amino acids. Germline CDR1 is MNHEY and CDR2 is SMNVEV (reference sequence). DNA for the CDR3: TGTGCCAGCAGTTTGGTTCCCCCGACAGGGGCGGGTGAAGCTTTCTTT. It specifies CASSLVPPTGAGEAFF.

Concerning this clone: This likely came from a read error, as a far larger clone is one base away. The CDR3 region is CASSYSSGANVLTF. CDR3 nucleotide sequence: TGTGCCAGCAGTTACAGCTCTGGGGCCAACGTCCTGACTTTC. The chain links TRBV6-5 to TRBJ2-6; D remains ambiguous. The CDR3 is 14 amino acids. Germline lookup yields CDR1 MNHEY and CDR2 SVGAGI. Trimming removed 2 bases from V and 0 bases from J, with 2 bases in between.

The table lists this clone with a few counts. The chain joins TRBV6-6 to TRBJ2-1; possible D gene TRBD2, 6 bases. The CDR3 has 12 amino acids. The germline V gene encodes CDR1 MNHNY and CDR2 SVGAGI (reference sequence). V was clipped by 2 bases and J by 10 bases, with 9 bases between them. The CDR3 DNA reads as TGTGCCAGCAGTTACGGGGGGAAGGAGCAGTTCTTC. This gives the protein CASSYGGKEQFF.

This chain connects TRBV5-5 to TRBJ2-7; TRBD1 aligns across 9 bases. This CDR3 has 13 residues. The ends lost 3 bases at V and 5 bases at J; junction bases unmatched: 3. The germline CDR1 and CDR2 sequences are SGHKS and YYEKEE (reference sequence). CDR3 coding DNA: TGTGCCAGCAGCTCGGGACAGGGTGACGAGCAGTACTTC. Amino acid sequence: CASSSGQGDEQYF.

The chain uses TRBV19 and TRBJ1-5; D is unclear. From germline, CDR1 is LNHDA and CDR2 SQIVND (reference sequence). The V gene lost 7 bases and the J gene lost 2 bases, with 15 bases spanning the gap. CDR3 size: 15 residues. The CDR3 protein is CASILWGSGNQPQHF. In nucleotides, the CDR3 is TGTGCCAGTATCCTTTGGGGATCCGGCAATCAGCCCCAGCATTTT.

V is TRBV5-4 and J is TRBJ2-7, with 16 bases aligning to TRBD2. The CDR3 contains 17 residues. The V segment lost 4 bases and the J segment 2 bases; nucleotides outside the gene matches: 6. CDR1 SGHNT and CDR2 YYREEE come from the germline V gene (reference sequence). The CDR3 DNA sequence: TGTGCCAGCAGCCCGGGACTAGCGGGAGGGCCGCCCTACGAGCAGTACTTC. Translating it yields CASSPGLAGGPPYEQYF.

The rearrangement links TRBV7-9 to TRBJ2-3, with 12 bases that match TRBD2. Germline V gene sequence: CDR1 SEHNR, CDR2 FQNEAQ (reference sequence). The trim removed 4 bases at V and 6 bases at J, leaving 8 bases unmatched. The CDR3 has 16 amino acids. The CDR3 DNA sequence: TGTGCCAGCAGCTCAGTGACTAGCGGGAGAGAGGATACGCAGTATTTT. Translated, it gives CASSSVTSGREDTQYF.

The chain recombines TRBV18 with TRBJ1-1, with 12 bases lining up with TRBD1. There are 16 residues in the CDR3. The germline gives CDR1 KGHSH, CDR2 LQKENI. Germline trimming cut 0 bases from V and 7 bases from J; bases unmatched to any gene: 6. In nucleotides, the CDR3 is TGTGCCAGCTCACCACCGGGACAGGGGGCGCCGGATGAAGCTTTCTTT. This encodes CASSPPGQGAPDEAFF.

This sequence joins TRBV9 and TRBJ2-3; 10 bases are shared with TRBD2. The CDR3 totals 16 residues. Germline V gene lookup returns CDR1 SGDLS and CDR2 YYNGEE. With V trimmed by 3 bases and J by 3 bases, 7 bases remained unmatched. CDR3 bases: TGTGCCAGCAGCGCGAGGACTAGCGGAATAACAGATACGCAGTATTTT. Encoded protein: CASSARTSGITDTQYF.

The rearrangement joins TRBV10-2 to TRBJ2-1, with no clear D. V was trimmed by 3 bases and J by 2 bases, leaving 8 bases between them. Germline CDR1 WSHSY, CDR2 SAAADI. The CDR3 is made up of 14 amino acids. The CDR3 reads CASSERQAYNEQFF. In nucleotides, the CDR3 is TGCGCCAGCAGTGAACGGCAGGCCTACAATGAGCAGTTCTTC.

This chain uses TRBV2 with TRBJ2-7, with D possibly TRBD1 on 5 matching bases. V was pared by 4 bases and J by 2 bases, with 12 bases between. The CDR3 is made up of 14 amino acids. The germline V gene encodes CDR1 SNHLY and CDR2 FYNNEI. DNA for the CDR3: TGTGCCAGCAGTGCCAGGACATTTCCCTACGAGCAGTACTTC. Its protein product is CASSARTFPYEQYF.

The chain is built from TRBV6-6 and TRBJ2-5; D perhaps matches TRBD1 (7 bases). CDR3 size: 13 residues. Trimming left V 10 bases short and J 5 bases short, with 17 bases between. The germline V gene encodes CDR1 MNHNY and CDR2 SVGAGI (reference sequence). The CDR3 loop reads CATNRGLVETQYF. Written as DNA, the CDR3 is TGTGCCACCAACAGGGGACTCGTGGAGACCCAGTACTTC.